Listed below are T cell receptor beta chains from one sample, sequenced in a study of shared clonotypes between healthy human individuals. Sequencing used immunoSEQ multiplex PCR; TCRdb keeps in-frame clones, though not all of them. Of about 2.4 million clones in the sample, just over 90% were seen once. The sequenced sample was naive CD4+ T cells sorted from blood. The receptors originated from a man younger than 35 in good health. CDR3s leave out the opening cysteine and the closing phenylalanine or tryptophan. A D gene is named only where the DNA matches it firmly. Clone size appears in some rows only: once, few, many, or a class for an expanded clone.

>TRBJ1-3|TRBV18|.|.
ATTGPSGNTIY
>TRBJ1-2|TRBV7-9|.|.
ASSLAQIVVGYT
>TRBJ1-5|TRBV5-1|TRBD1|.
ASSFTGDLNQPQH
>TRBJ1-1|TRBV18|.|.
ASSPSDRTEAF
>TRBJ2-3|TRBV2|.|.
AYIQASTQY
>TRBJ2-5|TRBV10-3|TRBD2|.
ATSLAGVETQY
>TRBJ2-7|TRBV28|TRBD1|once
ASSSGQGILPREQY
>TRBJ1-3|TRBV7-2|.|.
ASTETRDRKDTIY
>TRBJ2-7|TRBV7-7|TRBD1|few
ASSPDRGYEQY
>TRBJ1-2|TRBV15|TRBD1|.
ATSRVRTGENYGYT
>TRBJ1-2|TRBV19|TRBD1|.
ASSTTRDSNYGYT
>TRBJ2-7|TRBV4-1|TRBD1|.
ASSPTPGQGIYEQY
>TRBJ2-3|TRBV29-1|.|.
SVEPARATDTQY
>TRBJ1-1|TRBV18|TRBD1|.
ASSPSTGVLTEAF
>TRBJ2-3|TRBV9|.|.
ASSVVGIITDTQY
>TRBJ1-3|TRBV30|TRBD1|once
AGDSRNTGNTIY
>TRBJ2-3|TRBV6-5|.|once
ASAREFADTQY
>TRBJ2-4|TRBV2|.|.
ASRSENIQY
>TRBJ2-7|TRBV27|TRBD2|.
ASSWNPSGSTYEQY
>TRBJ1-5|TRBV6-1|.|.
ASSDGPQLAQH
>TRBJ2-7|TRBV10-3|.|.
AINRQGGYEQY
>TRBJ1-2|TRBV4-3|.|once
ASSQDYYGYT
>TRBJ2-2|TRBV6-1|.|.
ASSDRTAHTGELF
>TRBJ1-5|TRBV10-2|TRBD1|.
ATKTGSGNQPQH
>TRBJ1-2|TRBV7-9|TRBD1|.
ASSWPGQGGGYT
>TRBJ1-5|TRBV28|.|.
ASSPRQYNQPQH
>TRBJ1-2|TRBV30|.|.
AWRLTGSYGYT
>TRBJ1-5|TRBV18|.|.
ASSPSTGNSNQPQH